The 21 T cell receptor beta chains listed next were all sequenced from one sample in a study of radiotherapy plus CTLA-4 blockade in lung cancer. TCRdb's copy holds only in-frame clones and misses some; the assay was immunoSEQ multiplex PCR. The table has approximately 97,000 clones, roughly four fifths seen once. The material sequenced was peripheral blood, taken from a patient treated with radiotherapy plus ipilimumab. The receptors here all came from a human donor with non-small cell lung cancer who had stable disease on radiotherapy plus ipilimumab.

The V and J genes are TRBV6-5 and TRBJ1-1, with 8 bases matching TRBD1. The CDR3 runs to 15 residues. J was trimmed by 4 bases and V by 0 bases; bases with no gene match: 4. Germline V gives CDR1 MNHEY, CDR2 SVGAGI. The CDR3 sequence is CASSYSNRGATEAFF. CDR3 DNA sequence: TGTGCCAGCAGTTACTCGAACAGGGGGGCCACTGAAGCTTTCTTT.

V is TRBV2 and J is TRBJ2-1, with D tentatively TRBD1 or TRBD2 (5 bases each). The V and J ends lost 3 bases and 9 bases respectively, with 15 bases between them. The germline V gene has CDR1 SNHLY and CDR2 FYNNEI. The CDR3 spans 14 residues. The CDR3, as DNA: TGTGCCAGCAGTGATGGGGGACCCTTAATTGAGCAGTTCTTC. Its translation is CASSDGGPLIEQFF.

V is TRBV28 and J is TRBJ2-6; D is perhaps TRBD2 (7 bases). Trimming took off 3 bases at V and 0 bases at J, with 9 bases between the two ends. From germline, CDR1 is MDHEN and CDR2 SYDVKM. The CDR3 is 16 residues long. The CDR3 spells CASSLRGLSGANVLTF. The CDR3 coding sequence is TGTGCCAGCAGTTTGCGGGGGCTCTCTGGGGCCAACGTCCTGACTTTC.

The gene calls are TRBV19 and TRBJ1-1, with TRBD1 matching over 7 bases. J gave up 8 bases and V 0 bases, and 9 bases lay outside the gene matches. Germline V CDR1 and CDR2: LNHDA, SQIVND (reference sequence). The length of the CDR3 is 15 residues. This CDR3 is CASSIDPGKGAEAFF. CDR3 nucleotide sequence: TGTGCCAGTAGTATAGATCCCGGTAAGGGGGCAGAAGCTTTCTTT. The complete variable domain, with remaining parts taken from reference TRBV19 and TRBJ1-1, reads DGGITQSPKYLFRKEGQNVTLSCEQNLNHDAMYWYRQDPGQGLRLIYYSQIVNDFQKGDIAEGYSVSREKKESFPLTVTSAQKNPTAFYLCASSIDPGKGAEAFFGQGTRLTVV.

This chain links TRBV5-1 with TRBJ1-4; TRBD1 aligns across 8 bases. The CDR3 covers 15 residues. CDR1 and CDR2 (germline): SGHRS, YFSETQ. The J segment lost 6 bases and the V segment lost 0 bases, leaving 4 bases of the junction unmatched. CDR3 sequence (DNA): TGCGCCAGCAGCTTGGTCCGGACAGGGTATGAAAAACTGTTTTTT. As protein: CASSLVRTGYEKLFF.

The genes are TRBV6-4 and TRBJ2-1; TRBD1 matches at 12 bases. The CDR3 contains 15 residues. Germline V gives CDR1 MRHNA, CDR2 SNTAGT. V gave up 5 bases and J gave up 5 bases; unmatched junction bases: 4. CDR3 in amino acids: CASSPGQGADNEQFF. In DNA, the CDR3 is TGTGCCAGCAGTCCGGGACAGGGGGCGGACAATGAGCAGTTCTTC.

This chain joins TRBV11-2 and TRBJ1-1; D is undetermined. The length of the CDR3 is 12 residues. Trimming removed 5 bases from V and 5 bases from J, with 9 bases in between. Germline CDR1 SGHAT, CDR2 FQNNGV. CDR3: CASSQSRTEAFF. In DNA form, the CDR3 reads TGTGCCAGCAGCCAATCCAGAACTGAAGCTTTCTTT.

The V gene is TRBV7-8, the J gene TRBJ1-2; D unclear. V lost 1 base and J lost 11, with 8 bases in between. The CDR3 totals 11 residues. Germline V lookup: CDR1 SGHVS, CDR2 FQNEAQ. The CDR3 region is CASSLGSVYTF. CDR3 nucleotides: TGTGCCAGCAGCTTAGGCAGTGTGTACACCTTC.

This clone was seen once. The chain uses TRBV6-6 and TRBJ1-4; possible D gene TRBD1, 6 bases. V lost 6 bases and J lost 0, with 14 bases in between. The CDR3 covers 16 residues. Germline loops: CDR1 MNHNY, CDR2 SVGAGI (reference sequence). As DNA, the CDR3 is TGTGCCAGCAGACCTATTCAGGGGACAACTAATGAAAAACTGTTTTTT. It translates to CASRPIQGTTNEKLFF.

This clone is a singleton in its sample. The rearrangement joins TRBV27 to TRBJ2-7; TRBD1 is a possible D gene (6 bases). CDR1 is MNHEY and CDR2 is SMNVEV in the germline V gene (reference sequence). With 4 bases removed from V and 2 bases from J, the gap between germline ends came to 9 bases. The CDR3 is made up of 13 amino acids. The CDR3 is CASSYQGPYEQYF. The CDR3 region has the DNA TGTGCCAGCAGTTACCAGGGGCCCTACGAGCAGTACTTC.

The chain joins TRBV5-4 to TRBJ2-7; D perhaps matches TRBD1 (6 bases). The CDR3 contains 14 residues. CDR1 and CDR2 from the germline V gene are SGHNT and YYREEE (reference sequence). Trimming took off 0 bases at V and 3 bases at J, with 10 bases between the two ends. The CDR3 is CASSLENRVYEQYF. The CDR3 nucleotides read TGTGCCAGCAGCTTGGAAAACAGGGTCTACGAGCAGTACTTC. The full variable domain, its missing parts supplied by reference TRBV5-4 and TRBJ2-7, is ETGVTQSPTHLIKTRGQQVTLRCSSQSGHNTVSWYQQALGQGPQFIFQYYREEENGRGNFPPRFSGLQFPNYSSELNVNALELDDSALYLCASSLENRVYEQYFGPGTRLTVT.

A single count supports this clone. This rearrangement joins TRBV25-1 to TRBJ2-7; tentatively, D is TRBD2 (6 bases). Looked up from germline, CDR1 is MGHDK and CDR2 is SYGVNS. V lost 4 bases and J 1 base, leaving 11 bases between the germline ends. This CDR3 is 14 amino acids long. The CDR3, as DNA: TGTGCCAGCAGTGCGGTGGGGGGATCCTACGAGCAGTACTTC. It specifies CASSAVGGSYEQYF.

The chain uses TRBV9 and TRBJ2-1; no clear D. From germline, CDR1 is SGDLS and CDR2 YYNGEE. CDR3 length: 13 amino acids. Deletions cut 3 bases from V and 4 bases from J, with 8 bases between. The CDR3 DNA is TGTGCCAGCAGCGCTAGGGCTTACAATGAGCAGTTCTTC. It is translated as CASSARAYNEQFF.

The J gene is TRBJ1-6, the V gene TRBV5-6; TRBD1 is a possible D gene (6 bases). CDR3 length: 16 residues. In germline, CDR1 is SGHDT, CDR2 YYEEEE. The germline V and J ends were trimmed by 5 bases and 4 bases, with 16 bases remaining between them. The CDR3 protein is CASRNRQARYNSPLHF. CDR3 DNA: TGTGCCAGCAGAAATCGACAGGCAAGATATAATTCACCCCTCCACTTT.

This clone was found once. The V and J genes are TRBV5-4 and TRBJ1-2, with 10 nucleotides matching TRBD1. In germline, CDR1 is SGHNT, CDR2 YYREEE (reference sequence). This CDR3 spans 15 amino acids. V lost 4 bases and J lost 8; bases outside the gene matches: 11. DNA of the CDR3: TGTGCCAGCAGCCACGGAGGACAGGGGGACCGAGGCTACACCTTC. Its protein is CASSHGGQGDRGYTF.

This chain links TRBV7-9 with TRBJ2-3; D is possibly TRBD2 (6 bases). The CDR3 has 13 residues. V was pared by 4 bases and J by 6 bases, with 11 bases between. CDR1 SEHNR and CDR2 FQNEAQ come from the germline V gene (reference sequence). The CDR3 DNA sequence: TGTGCCAGCAGCTGGCCGGGAGCTGATACGCAGTATTTT. This gives the protein CASSWPGADTQYF. The full variable domain, completed using reference TRBV7-9 and TRBJ2-3, is DTGVSQNPRHKITKRGQNVTFRCDPISEHNRLYWYRQTLGQGPEFLTYFQNEAQLEKSRLLSDRFSAERPKGSFSTLEIQRTEQGDSAMYLCASSWPGADTQYFGPGTRLTVL.

CDR3 residues: CASSLSGASYNEQFF. The CDR3 DNA sequence: TGTGCCAGCAGCTTAAGCGGGGCCTCCTACAATGAGCAGTTCTTC. The rearrangement links TRBV7-2 to TRBJ2-1, with TRBD2 identical over 7 bases. The CDR3 has 15 residues. Per the germline V gene, CDR1 is SGHTA and CDR2 is FQGNSA. With V trimmed by 2 bases and J by 0 bases, 1 base remained unmatched.

V usage is TRBV5-1 and J usage is TRBJ1-2; D possibly corresponds to TRBD1 (6 bases). Deletions cut 3 bases from V and 6 bases from J, with 12 bases between. This CDR3 is 13 amino acids long. CDR1 and CDR2 (germline): SGHRS, YFSETQ. The CDR3 DNA reads TGCGCCAGCAGCTCCGGGGGGCGAGATGGCTACACCTTC. Translation: CASSSGGRDGYTF.

The chain has TRBV9 and TRBJ1-1; 7 positions match TRBD1. The V segment lost 4 bases and the J segment 3 bases; nucleotides outside the gene matches: 12. The CDR3 covers 16 residues. Looked up from germline, CDR1 is SGDLS and CDR2 is YYNGEE. CDR3 residues: CASSSGRRGLDTEAFF. CDR3 nucleotides: TGTGCCAGCAGCTCAGGAAGAAGGGGGCTGGACACTGAAGCTTTCTTT.

The V and J genes are TRBV6-1 and TRBJ1-4; the match to TRBD1 covers 7 bases. After removal of 3 bases from V and 7 bases from J, the junction contained 8 bases not matched to a gene. Per germline, CDR1 MNHNS and CDR2 SASEGT. The CDR3 sequence is 15 residues long. The CDR3: CASSDLRGYGEKLFF. The CDR3 DNA is TGTGCCAGCAGTGACCTCAGGGGGTATGGTGAAAAACTGTTTTTT.

The rearrangement links TRBV7-2 to TRBJ2-7; D may be TRBD1 (6 bases). From germline, CDR1 is SGHTA and CDR2 FQGNSA. Trimming left V 0 bases short and J 6 bases short, with 15 bases between. The CDR3 runs to 15 residues. Here the CDR3 DNA reads TGTGCCAGCAGCTTAGCGATGGGGGCCCGGTCCGAGCAGTACTTC. Translation: CASSLAMGARSEQYF.